One sample yielded the 19 T cell receptor beta chains listed below, sequenced in a study of T-cell reconstitution after alpha-beta-depleted transplantation in children. This sample's TCRbeta library carried unique molecular identifier barcodes. TCRdb re-derived calls from the PCR reads in MiXCR, one entry per CDR3 protein. The profile shows some 600,000 distinct CDR3 sequences, 16% of them singletons. The specimen was PBMCs from the stem cell graft donor, collected from the stem cell graft. These receptors were taken from a human donor who donated a stem cell graft to a child with acute myeloid leukemia.

This clonotype was seen a handful of times. The CDR3 spells CASSRTLAGVYEQYF. The CDR3 bases are TGTGCCAGCAGCCGCACCCTAGCGGGGGTCTACGAGCAGTACTTC. The chain couples TRBV7-9 to TRBJ2-7; 10 bases are a match to TRBD2. Germline V CDR1 and CDR2: SEHNR, FQNEAQ (reference sequence). This CDR3 is built from 15 residues. The V gene end was trimmed by 5 bases and the J gene end by 3 bases; junction bases not matched to a gene: 7.

V gene TRBV20-1 combines with J gene TRBJ2-1; D call uncertain. This CDR3 spans 16 amino acids. Germline values: CDR1 DFQATT, CDR2 SNEGSKA (reference sequence). Trimming cost V 0 bases and J 5 bases, with 17 bases left between them. CDR3 in DNA: TGCAGTGCTAGAGACGAGGTGGGGAACTTCCACAATGAGCAGTTCTTC. It translates to CSARDEVGNFHNEQFF.

This clonotype occurred many times. The gene calls are TRBV12-3 or TRBV12-4 and TRBJ1-5; 7 positions match TRBD1. V lost 6 bases to trimming and J lost 6 bases; unmatched junction nucleotides: 5. The CDR3 has 13 residues. This chain's CDR3 is CASRQGGGQPQHF. For the CDR3, the DNA is TGTGCCAGCAGGCAGGGGGGAGGTCAGCCCCAGCATTTT.

J is TRBJ2-2 and V is TRBV6-1, with 12 bases identical to TRBD2. CDR1 is MNHNS and CDR2 is SASEGT in the germline V gene. The length of the CDR3 is 15 residues. Trimming removed 6 bases from V and 7 bases from J; junction bases left unmatched: 6. The CDR3 DNA follows: TGTGCCAGCAGCCTACTAGCGGGGGGAGACGGGGAGCTGTTTTTT. Its protein is CASSLLAGGDGELFF.

This clonotype was counted only a few times. The chain is built from TRBV10-3 and TRBJ2-7; D is possibly TRBD1 (5 bases). Per the germline V gene, CDR1 is ENHRY and CDR2 is SYGVKD. This CDR3 is built from 13 residues. The V gene lost 3 bases and the J gene lost 6 bases, with 12 bases spanning the gap. The CDR3 DNA follows: TGTGCCATCAGTGACAGGGCCCTTATCGAGCAGTACTTC. This sequence encodes CAISDRALIEQYF.

The table lists this clonotype with a few counts. The chain carries TRBV13 and TRBJ1-2; D is perhaps TRBD1 (5 bases). Germline CDR1 PRHDT, CDR2 FYEKMQ (reference sequence). Trimming cost V 2 bases and J 8 bases, with 9 bases left between them. This CDR3 has 12 amino acids. The CDR3 DNA reads as TGTGCCAGCAGCTTACGGGGGAAAGGCTACACCTTC. Amino acids: CASSLRGKGYTF.

This clonotype showed up many times. The chain's CDR3 is CASSARGSSYNEQFF. CDR3 coding DNA: TGCGCCAGCAGCGCTCGGGGGAGCTCCTACAATGAGCAGTTCTTC. The chain links TRBV5-1 to TRBJ2-1; perhaps TRBD2 as D (6 bases). V was pared by 4 bases and J by 0 bases, with 11 bases between. CDR1 is SGHRS, CDR2 YFSETQ, per germline. The CDR3 sequence is 15 residues long.

The V gene is TRBV20-1, the J gene TRBJ2-1; the D gene is possibly TRBD2 (6 bases). CDR3 length equals 14 residues. Trimming left V 6 bases short and J 7 bases short, with 19 bases between. Germline-derived CDR1 and CDR2 are DFQATT and SNEGSKA (reference sequence). CDR3 sequence (DNA): TGCAGTGCCGGGTCGGCAGGAGGGGTGAATGAGCAGTTCTTC. Translating gives CSAGSAGGVNEQFF.

Many counts were recorded for this clonotype. The chain has TRBV6-1 and TRBJ2-5; 11 nucleotides agree with TRBD2. Germline lookup yields CDR1 MNHNS and CDR2 SASEGT. The CDR3 covers 15 residues. V lost 4 bases and J lost 4; bases outside the gene matches: 5. In nucleotides, the CDR3 is TGTGCCAGCAGTGTTAGCGGGGGGGCCCGAGAGACCCAGTACTTC. Its translation is CASSVSGGARETQYF.

Regarding this clonotype: A much larger clone is a single base away; this may be a read error. CDR3 sequence: CASKTTDTQYF. The DNA of the CDR3 is TGTGCCAGCAAAACCACAGATACGCAGTATTTT. The J gene is TRBJ2-3, the V gene TRBV12-3 or TRBV12-4; D call uncertain. V lost 7 bases to trimming and J lost 2 bases, with 4 bases between them. This CDR3 has 11 amino acids.

In this sample, this clonotype turned up many times. The chain combines TRBV7-2 with TRBJ1-2; D is unresolved. CDR1 and CDR2 from the germline V gene are SGHTA and FQGNSA. The CDR3 is 15 amino acids. V was shortened by 1 base and J by 6 bases, with 15 bases between the two germline ends. The CDR3 region is CASSLDGSSVDGYTF. CDR3 nucleotides: TGTGCCAGCAGCTTAGATGGCAGCTCCGTAGATGGCTACACCTTC.

This clonotype was found many times. This rearrangement joins TRBV5-1 to TRBJ2-7; 10 nucleotides line up with TRBD1. The germline gives CDR1 SGHRS, CDR2 YFSETQ. V shed 4 bases, J shed 3 bases, and the junction held 10 bases outside the gene matches. The CDR3 is 16 residues long. The CDR3 coding sequence is TGCGCCAGCAGCCCGACCGGGACAGGGGAATTCTACGAGCAGTACGTC. This encodes CASSPTGTGEFYEQYV.

This clonotype was detected ten times or more. The rearrangement links TRBV6-1 to TRBJ1-1; 10 bases match TRBD1. Germline values: CDR1 MNHNS, CDR2 SASEGT. The CDR3 runs to 13 residues. Germline trimming cut 8 bases from V and 1 base from J; bases unmatched to any gene: 1. CDR3 residues: CASGDRGNTEAFF. CDR3 nucleotide sequence: TGTGCCAGCGGGGACAGGGGGAACACTGAAGCTTTCTTT.

This clonotype appeared many times. J is TRBJ1-1 and V is TRBV4-3; 7 positions match TRBD1. CDR1 is LGHNA and CDR2 is YSLEER in the germline V gene. Germline trimming cut 9 bases from V and 5 bases from J; bases unmatched to any gene: 9. The CDR3 length is 13 residues. Here the CDR3 reads CASSRGGETEAFF. The DNA for the CDR3 is TGCGCCAGTAGCAGGGGGGGTGAGACTGAAGCTTTCTTT.

This clonotype was counted between two and nine times. The V call is TRBV18, the J call TRBJ2-7; D uncertain. The CDR3 extends over 13 amino acids. V was shortened by 3 bases and J by 2 bases, with 8 bases between the two germline ends. Germline-derived CDR1 and CDR2 are KGHSH and LQKENI. The CDR3 protein is CASSPQSAYEQYV. The CDR3 DNA sequence: TGTGCCAGCTCACCTCAGTCAGCCTACGAGCAGTACGTC.

This clonotype was observed at least ten times. This sequence joins TRBV7-2 and TRBJ1-2, with 10 positions matching TRBD1. The CDR3 has 14 amino acids. After removal of 4 bases from V and 4 bases from J, the junction contained 3 bases not matched to a gene. Germline CDR1 reads SGHTA; CDR2 reads FQGNSA. DNA for the CDR3: TGTGCCAGCAGCTCGGGGACAGGGGCCTATGGCTACACCTTC. Amino acid sequence: CASSSGTGAYGYTF.

This clonotype was seen ten or more times. The chain carries TRBV9 and TRBJ2-1; 11 nucleotides line up with TRBD2. The V gene's germline CDR1 is SGDLS and CDR2 YYNGEE. J lost 2 bases, V lost 4 bases, and 2 bases had no gene match. The CDR3 length is 15 residues. The CDR3 region has the DNA TGTGCCAGCAGCCCTAGCGGGGGGCCCTACAATGAGCAGTTCTTC. Encoded protein: CASSPSGGPYNEQFF.

The chain joins TRBV20-1 to TRBJ1-1; possibly TRBD1 for D (6 bases). The CDR3 sequence is 14 residues long. Germline V CDR1 and CDR2: DFQATT, SNEGSKA (reference sequence). V gave up 5 bases and J gave up 3 bases, with 16 bases separating them. The CDR3 DNA is TGCAGTGCTTTGCCCCCGGGGGGCCACACTGAAGCTTTCTTT. Protein product: CSALPPGGHTEAFF.

This clonotype came up many times. This rearrangement joins TRBV7-9 to TRBJ2-5; TRBD1 matches at 8 bases. Germline-derived CDR1 and CDR2 are SEHNR and FQNEAQ (reference sequence). Unmatched junction bases numbered 0, after V lost 6 bases and J lost 0 bases. The CDR3 totals 13 residues. The CDR3 nucleotides read TGTGCCAGCAGGACAGGGGACCAAGAGACCCAGTACTTC. It yields the protein CASRTGDQETQYF.